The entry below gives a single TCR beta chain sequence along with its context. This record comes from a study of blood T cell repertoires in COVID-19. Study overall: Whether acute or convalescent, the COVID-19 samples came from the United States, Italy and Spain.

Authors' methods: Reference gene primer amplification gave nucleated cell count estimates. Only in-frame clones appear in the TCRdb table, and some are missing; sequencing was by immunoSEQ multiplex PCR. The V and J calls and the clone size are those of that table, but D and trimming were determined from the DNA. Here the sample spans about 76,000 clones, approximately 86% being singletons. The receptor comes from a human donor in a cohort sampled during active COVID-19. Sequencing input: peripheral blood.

The CDR3 loop is CASSLPDNRGYTF. CDR3 DNA sequence: TGTGCCAGCAGCCTACCGGACAATCGGGGCTACACCTTC. V gene TRBV7-9 combines with J gene TRBJ1-2; TRBD1 is a possible D gene (5 bases). Germline V gene sequence: CDR1 SEHNR, CDR2 FQNEAQ (reference sequence). V was pared by 5 bases and J by 8 bases, with 15 bases between. CDR3 length: 13 residues.